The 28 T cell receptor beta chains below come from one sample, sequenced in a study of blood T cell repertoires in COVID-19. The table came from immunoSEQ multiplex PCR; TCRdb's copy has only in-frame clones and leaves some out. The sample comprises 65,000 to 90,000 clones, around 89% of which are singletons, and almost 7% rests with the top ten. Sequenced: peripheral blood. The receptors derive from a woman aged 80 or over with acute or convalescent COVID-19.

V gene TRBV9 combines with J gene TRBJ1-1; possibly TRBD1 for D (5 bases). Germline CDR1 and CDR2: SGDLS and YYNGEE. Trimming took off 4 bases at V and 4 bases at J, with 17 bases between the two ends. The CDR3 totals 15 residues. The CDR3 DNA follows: TGTGCCAGCAGCCCACTCGACGGGAGGGGCACTGAAGCTTTCTTT. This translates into CASSPLDGRGTEAFF. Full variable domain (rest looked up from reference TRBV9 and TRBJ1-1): DSGVTQTPKHLITATGQRVTLRCSPRSGDLSVYWYQQSLDQGLQFLIQYYNGEERAKGNILERFSAQQFPDLHSELNLSSLELGDSALYFCASSPLDGRGTEAFFGQGTRLTVV.

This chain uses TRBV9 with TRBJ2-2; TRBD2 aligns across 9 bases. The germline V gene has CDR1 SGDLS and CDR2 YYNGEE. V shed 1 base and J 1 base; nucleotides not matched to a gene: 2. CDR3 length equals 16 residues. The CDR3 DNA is TGTGCCAGCAGCGTATTTAGCGGGGGGAACACCGGGGAGCTGTTTTTT. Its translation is CASSVFSGGNTGELFF.

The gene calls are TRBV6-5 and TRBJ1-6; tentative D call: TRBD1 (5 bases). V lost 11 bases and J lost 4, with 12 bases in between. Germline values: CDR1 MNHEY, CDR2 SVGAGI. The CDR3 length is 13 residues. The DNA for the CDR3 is TGTGCCGGGGGGGTCAAGTATAATTCACCCCTCCACTTT. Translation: CAGGVKYNSPLHF.

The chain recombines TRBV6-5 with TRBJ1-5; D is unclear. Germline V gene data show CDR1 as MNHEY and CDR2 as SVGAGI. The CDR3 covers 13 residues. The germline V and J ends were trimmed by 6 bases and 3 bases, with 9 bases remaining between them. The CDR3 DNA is TGTGCCAGCAGGAAGGAGGCCAATCAGCCCCAGCATTTT. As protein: CASRKEANQPQHF.

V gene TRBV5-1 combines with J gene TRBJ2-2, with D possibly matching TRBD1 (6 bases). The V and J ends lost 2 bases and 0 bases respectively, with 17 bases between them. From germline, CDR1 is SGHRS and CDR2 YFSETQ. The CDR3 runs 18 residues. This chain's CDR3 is CASSFLTGPSTNTGELFF. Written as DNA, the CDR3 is TGCGCCAGCAGCTTCCTCACAGGGCCCTCCACGAACACCGGGGAGCTGTTTTTT.

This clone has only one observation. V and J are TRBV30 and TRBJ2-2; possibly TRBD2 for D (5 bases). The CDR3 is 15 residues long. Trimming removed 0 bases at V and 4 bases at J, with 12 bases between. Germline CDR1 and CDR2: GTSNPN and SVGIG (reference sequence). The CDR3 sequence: CAWSVPGKTTGELFF. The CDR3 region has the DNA TGTGCCTGGAGTGTACCCGGGAAAACCACCGGGGAGCTGTTTTTT. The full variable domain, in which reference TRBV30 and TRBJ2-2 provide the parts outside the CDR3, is SQTIHQWPATLVQPVGSPLSLECTVEGTSNPNLYWYRQAAGRGLQLLFYSVGIGQISSEVPQNLSASRPQDRQFILSSKKLLLSDSGFYLCAWSVPGKTTGELFFGEGSRLTVL.

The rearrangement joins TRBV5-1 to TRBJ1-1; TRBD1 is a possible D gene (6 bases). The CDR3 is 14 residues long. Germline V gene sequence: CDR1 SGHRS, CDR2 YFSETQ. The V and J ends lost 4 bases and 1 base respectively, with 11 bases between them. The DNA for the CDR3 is TGCGCCAGCAGCCGTGGACAGTCGAACACTGAAGCTTTCTTT. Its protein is CASSRGQSNTEAFF.

The CDR3 DNA is TGTGCCAGCAGTTACTACCAGGCCTCTAACTATGGCTACACCTTC. Translation: CASSYYQASNYGYTF. The chain carries TRBV6-5 and TRBJ1-2; D remains ambiguous. V lost 1 base and J 0 bases, leaving 9 bases between the germline ends. Germline assignment: CDR1 MNHEY and CDR2 SVGAGI. This CDR3 has 15 residues.

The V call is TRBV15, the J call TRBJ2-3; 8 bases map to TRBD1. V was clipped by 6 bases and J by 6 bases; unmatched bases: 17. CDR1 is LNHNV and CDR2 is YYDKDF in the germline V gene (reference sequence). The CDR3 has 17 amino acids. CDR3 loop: CATRETVGRGLRDTQYF. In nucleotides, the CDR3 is TGTGCCACCAGAGAAACCGTGGGCAGGGGGCTAAGGGATACGCAGTATTTT.

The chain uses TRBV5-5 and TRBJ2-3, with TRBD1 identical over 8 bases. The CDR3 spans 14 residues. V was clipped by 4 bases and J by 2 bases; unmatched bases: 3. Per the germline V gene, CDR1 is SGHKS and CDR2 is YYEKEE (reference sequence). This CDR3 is CASSLDRVTDTQYF. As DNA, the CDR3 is TGTGCCAGCAGCCTGGACAGGGTCACAGATACGCAGTATTTT.

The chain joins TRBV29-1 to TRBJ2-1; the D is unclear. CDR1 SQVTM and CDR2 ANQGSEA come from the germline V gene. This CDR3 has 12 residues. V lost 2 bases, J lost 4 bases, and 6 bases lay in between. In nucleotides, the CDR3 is TGCAGCGTTGAAAGGCGGTACAATGAGCAGTTCTTC. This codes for CSVERRYNEQFF.

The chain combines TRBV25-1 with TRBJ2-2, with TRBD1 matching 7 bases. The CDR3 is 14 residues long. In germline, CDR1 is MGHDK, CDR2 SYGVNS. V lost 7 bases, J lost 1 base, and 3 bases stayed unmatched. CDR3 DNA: TGTGCCAGCATTAGGACAGGGAACACCGGGGAGCTGTTTTTT. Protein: CASIRTGNTGELFF.

The CDR3 DNA reads as TGCAGCGTTGAACTAATCCCCGATACGCAGTATTTT. Translating gives CSVELIPDTQYF. This sequence joins TRBV29-1 and TRBJ2-3; D is uncertain. V was shortened by 2 bases and J by 6 bases, with 9 bases between the two germline ends. Germline V gene lookup returns CDR1 SQVTM and CDR2 ANQGSEA. The CDR3 runs 12 residues.

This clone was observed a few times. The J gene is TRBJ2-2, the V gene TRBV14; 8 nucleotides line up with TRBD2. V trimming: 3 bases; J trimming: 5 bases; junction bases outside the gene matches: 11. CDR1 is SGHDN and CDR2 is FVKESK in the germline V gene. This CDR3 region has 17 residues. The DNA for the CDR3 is TGTGCCAGCAGCCATGATTTGGCCGGGGGGGCGACCGGGGAGCTGTTTTTT. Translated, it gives CASSHDLAGGATGELFF.

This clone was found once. The CDR3 loop reads CSVDRGSTEAFF. For the CDR3, the DNA is TGCAGCGTCGACAGGGGGAGTACTGAAGCTTTCTTT. The chain joins TRBV29-1 to TRBJ1-1, with 9 bases matching TRBD1. Unmatched junction bases numbered 4, after V lost 6 bases and J lost 5 bases. From germline, CDR1 is SQVTM and CDR2 ANQGSEA. This CDR3 spans 12 amino acids. The whole variable domain, remainder taken from reference TRBV29-1 and TRBJ1-1, is SAVISQKPSRDICQRGTSLTIQCQVDSQVTMMFWYRQQPGQSLTLIATANQGSEATYESGFVIDKFPISRPNLTFSTLTVSNMSPEDSSIYLCSVDRGSTEAFFGQGTRLTVV.

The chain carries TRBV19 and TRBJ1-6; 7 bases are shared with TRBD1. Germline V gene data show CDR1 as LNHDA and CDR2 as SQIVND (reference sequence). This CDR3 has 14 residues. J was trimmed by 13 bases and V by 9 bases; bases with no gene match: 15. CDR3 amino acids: CASDNPGQPDPLHF. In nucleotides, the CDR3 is TGTGCCAGCGACAATCCGGGACAGCCTGACCCCCTCCACTTT.

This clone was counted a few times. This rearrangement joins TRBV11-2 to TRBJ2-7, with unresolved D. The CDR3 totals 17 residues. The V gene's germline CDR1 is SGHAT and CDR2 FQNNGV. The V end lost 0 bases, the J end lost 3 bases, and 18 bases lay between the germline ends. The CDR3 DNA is TGTGCCAGCAGCTTAGAACGGGTTATCAAAACTAACTACGAGCAGTACTTC. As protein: CASSLERVIKTNYEQYF.

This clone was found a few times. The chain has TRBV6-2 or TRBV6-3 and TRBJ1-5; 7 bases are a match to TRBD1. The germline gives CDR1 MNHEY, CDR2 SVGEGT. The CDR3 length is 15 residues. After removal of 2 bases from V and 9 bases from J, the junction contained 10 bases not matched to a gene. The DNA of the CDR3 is TGTGCCAGCAGTTACAGACAGGGCGGAACTGGGCCCCAGCATTTT. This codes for CASSYRQGGTGPQHF.

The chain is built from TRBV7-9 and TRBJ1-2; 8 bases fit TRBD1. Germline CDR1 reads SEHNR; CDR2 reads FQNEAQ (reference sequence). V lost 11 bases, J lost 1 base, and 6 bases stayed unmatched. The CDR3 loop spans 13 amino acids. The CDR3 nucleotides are TGTGCCCTGACAGGGGCAGGTAACTATGGCTACACCTTC. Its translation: CALTGAGNYGYTF.

The CDR3 DNA follows: TGTGCCAGCAGCCCCTTTGGCAGGGAGGGATATGGCTACACCTTC. Its protein product is CASSPFGREGYGYTF. This chain uses TRBV7-9 with TRBJ1-2; possible D gene TRBD1, 5 bases. The ends were cut back, 5 bases at V and 5 bases at J, with 18 bases in the middle. CDR1 is SEHNR, CDR2 FQNEAQ, per germline (reference sequence). This CDR3 contains 15 residues.

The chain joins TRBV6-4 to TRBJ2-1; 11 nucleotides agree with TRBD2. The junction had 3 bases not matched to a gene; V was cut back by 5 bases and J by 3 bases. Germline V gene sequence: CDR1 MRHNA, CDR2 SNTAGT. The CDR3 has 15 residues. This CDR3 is CASSRTSGGYNEQFF. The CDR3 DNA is TGTGCCAGCAGTCGTACTAGCGGGGGCTACAATGAGCAGTTCTTC.

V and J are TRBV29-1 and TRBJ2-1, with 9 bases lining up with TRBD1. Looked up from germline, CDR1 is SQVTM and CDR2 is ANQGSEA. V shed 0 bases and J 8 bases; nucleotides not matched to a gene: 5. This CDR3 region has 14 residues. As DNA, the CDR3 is TGCAGCGTTGAAGACGGGACAGGGTTCGATGAGCAGTTCTTC. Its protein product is CSVEDGTGFDEQFF.

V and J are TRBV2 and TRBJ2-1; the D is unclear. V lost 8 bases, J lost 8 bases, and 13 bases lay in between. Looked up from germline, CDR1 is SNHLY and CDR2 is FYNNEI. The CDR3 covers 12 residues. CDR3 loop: CASSPGRDEQFF. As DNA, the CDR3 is TGTGCCAGCTCGCCGGGTCGCGATGAGCAGTTCTTC.

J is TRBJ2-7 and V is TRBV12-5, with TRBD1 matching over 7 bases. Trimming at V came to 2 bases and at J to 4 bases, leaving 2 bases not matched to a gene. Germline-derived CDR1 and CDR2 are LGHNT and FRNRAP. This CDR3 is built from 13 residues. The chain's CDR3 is CASGLSGGYEQYF. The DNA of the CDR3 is TGTGCTAGTGGTTTGTCAGGGGGATACGAGCAGTACTTC.

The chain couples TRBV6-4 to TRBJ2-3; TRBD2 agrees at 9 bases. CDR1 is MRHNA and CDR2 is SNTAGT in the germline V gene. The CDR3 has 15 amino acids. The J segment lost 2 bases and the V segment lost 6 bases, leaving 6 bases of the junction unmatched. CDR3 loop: CASRGAGGTTDTQYF. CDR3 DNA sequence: TGTGCCAGCAGAGGAGCGGGGGGAACCACAGATACGCAGTATTTT.

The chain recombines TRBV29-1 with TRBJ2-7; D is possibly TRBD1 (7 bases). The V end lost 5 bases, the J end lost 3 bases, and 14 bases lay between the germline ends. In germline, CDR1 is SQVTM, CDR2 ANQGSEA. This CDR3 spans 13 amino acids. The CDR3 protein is CSVYRGGNYEQYF. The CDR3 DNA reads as TGCAGCGTTTACAGGGGAGGCAACTACGAGCAGTACTTC.

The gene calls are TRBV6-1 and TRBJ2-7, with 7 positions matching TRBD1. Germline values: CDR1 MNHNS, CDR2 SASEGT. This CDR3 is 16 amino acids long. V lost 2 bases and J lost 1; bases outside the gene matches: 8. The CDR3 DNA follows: TGTGCCAGCAGTGAAATGGACAGGCTGTTGTCCTACGAGCAGTACTTC. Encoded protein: CASSEMDRLLSYEQYF.

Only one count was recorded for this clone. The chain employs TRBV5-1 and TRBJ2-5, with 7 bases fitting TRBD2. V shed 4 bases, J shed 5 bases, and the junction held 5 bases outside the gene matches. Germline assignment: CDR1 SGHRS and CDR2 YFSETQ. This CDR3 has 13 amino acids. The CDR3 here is CASSPGLTETQYF. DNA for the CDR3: TGCGCCAGCAGCCCGGGACTAACGGAGACCCAGTACTTC.